The clone carrying this T cell receptor (beta chain) was counted once. CDR1 SGHTA and CDR2 FQGNSA come from the germline V gene. This CDR3 spans 12 amino acids. Between the trimmed V and J ends, which lost 1 base and 9 bases, there was a span of 10 bases. In the authors' methods: Amplification from reference gene primers served as the basis for estimated nucleated cell counts. Only in-frame clones appear in the TCRdb table, and some are missing; sequencing was by immunoSEQ multiplex PCR. That table furnishes V, J and clone size, whereas the DNA furnished D and trimming. The sample has over 85,000 clones, 76% seen once. The sample originates from a study of blood T cell repertoires in COVID-19. Study at large: The study drew acute and convalescent COVID-19 samples from the United States, Italy and Spain. From T cells, B-cell-depleted T cells, or PBMCs came the material, which was cDNA or gDNA.

The TCR was taken from an elderly woman with acute or convalescent COVID-19. The V call is TRBV7-2, the J call TRBJ2-7; D is unclear. The specimen sequenced was peripheral blood. The CDR3 DNA reads as TGTGCCAGCAGCTTAGGGCAGTGGTTGCAGTACTTC. This encodes CASSLGQWLQYF.